The 20 T cell receptor beta chains listed next were all sequenced from one sample in a study of CD8 T cells in ankylosing spondylitis. Findings and caveats of the study: Apparently characteristic of ankylosing spondylitis blood was a TCR beta motif (roughly eight highly homologous variants).

Using its own MiXCR run on the 5' RACE reads, TCRdb lists one record per CDR3 protein. Found here are fewer than 250,000 distinct CDR3 sequences, about 17% of them singletons; the top ten hold more than 40%. These receptors lack a known antigen. The sequenced sample was blood, either unsorted or a sorted T cell fraction (not recorded which). Receptor source: a male donor with ankylosing spondylitis.

This clonotype was detected a few times. V usage is TRBV5-1 and J usage is TRBJ2-6; a possible D gene is TRBD2 (7 bases). The CDR3 is 16 amino acids. V lost 0 bases and J 2 bases, leaving 9 bases between the germline ends. Germline V gives CDR1 SGHRS, CDR2 YFSETQ. DNA of the CDR3: TGCGCCAGCAGCTTGGAAGGGGGGGCTGGGGCCAACGTCCTGACTTTC. Translating gives CASSLEGGAGANVLTF.

In its sample, this clonotype was seen many times. The rearrangement joins TRBV12-3 or TRBV12-4 to TRBJ1-1, with D possibly TRBD1 on 5 matching bases. The V and J ends lost 10 bases and 3 bases respectively, with 12 bases between them. The CDR3 is made up of 12 amino acids. CDR3 sequence reads: CATHRGDTEAFF. The CDR3 DNA is TGTGCCACCCATAGAGGGGACACTGAAGCTTTCTTT.

V and J are TRBV7-9 and TRBJ2-3, with 12 bases matching TRBD1. Germline values: CDR1 SEHNR, CDR2 FQNEAQ (reference sequence). This CDR3 is built from 15 residues. The J segment lost 4 bases and the V segment lost 5 bases, leaving 4 bases of the junction unmatched. CDR3 in DNA: TGTGCCAGCAGCACGGGACAGGGGGCAGCAGATACGCAGTATTTT. This translates into CASSTGQGAADTQYF.

V is TRBV7-9 and J is TRBJ1-4; TRBD1 matches 11 bases. V dropped 10 bases and J dropped 5; count of bases not matched to a gene: 12. Germline assignment: CDR1 SEHNR and CDR2 FQNEAQ (reference sequence). There are 16 residues in the CDR3. CDR3 amino acids: CATAKGTGGQNEKLFF. CDR3 coding DNA: TGTGCCACCGCGAAGGGGACAGGGGGTCAGAATGAAAAACTGTTTTTT.

This clonotype was counted a few times. The chain combines TRBV12-3 or TRBV12-4 with TRBJ2-1; TRBD1 matches 10 bases. Trimming cost V 8 bases and J 3 bases; bases outside gene matches: 7. The CDR3 spans 15 residues. The DNA of the CDR3 is TGTGCCAGCGCCCCTGGGACAGGGGACTACAATGAGCAGTTCTTC. Protein sequence: CASAPGTGDYNEQFF.

This clonotype was recorded many times. The chain joins TRBV5-1 to TRBJ2-1, with 9 bases that match TRBD1. Germline-derived CDR1 and CDR2 are SGHRS and YFSETQ. CDR3 length equals 17 residues. V shed 2 bases and J 1 base; nucleotides not matched to a gene: 7. CDR3 loop: CASSFLGTGSSYNEQFF. The CDR3 coding sequence is TGCGCCAGCAGCTTTTTGGGGACAGGGAGTTCCTACAATGAGCAGTTCTTC.

V and J are TRBV7-9 and TRBJ2-2; 10 bases are a match to TRBD2. V shed 3 bases, J shed 4 bases, and the junction held 5 bases outside the gene matches. Germline assignment: CDR1 SEHNR and CDR2 FQNEAQ (reference sequence). The CDR3 has 16 residues. CDR3 nucleotide sequence: TGTGCCAGCAGCTTCGAACTAGCGGGGTTCACCGGGGAGCTGTTTTTT. Encoded protein: CASSFELAGFTGELFF.

V usage is TRBV14 and J usage is TRBJ2-1, with D maybe TRBD2 (6 bases). This CDR3 has 16 amino acids. The germline V gene encodes CDR1 SGHDN and CDR2 FVKESK. The V end lost 3 bases, the J end lost 2 bases, and 14 bases lay between the germline ends. The DNA of the CDR3 is TGTGCCAGCAGCCAGGTACTAGCCCTGACCTACAATGAGCAGTTCTTC. Protein sequence: CASSQVLALTYNEQFF.

This clonotype occurred a few times. In DNA form, the CDR3 reads TGTGCCAGCATCACAAGGCCCGGGGAGCTGTTTTTT. Translating gives CASITRPGELFF. The chain carries TRBV12-3 or TRBV12-4 and TRBJ2-2; D gene uncertain. The CDR3 is 12 residues long. With 7 bases removed from V and 6 bases from J, the gap between germline ends came to 9 bases.

This clonotype was picked up many times. This sequence joins TRBV13 and TRBJ2-1, with 14 bases matching TRBD2. This CDR3 comprises 15 residues. The germline V gene encodes CDR1 PRHDT and CDR2 FYEKMQ (reference sequence). Trimming took 4 bases from V and 7 from J; bases not matched to a gene: 3. CDR3 sequence: CASSSTSGGGNEQFF. CDR3 coding DNA: TGTGCCAGCAGCTCGACTAGCGGGGGGGGTAATGAGCAGTTCTTC.

The CDR3 nucleotides are TGTGCCAGCAGTTCCCGACAGGAAGCTAACTATGGCTACACCTTC. This codes for CASSSRQEANYGYTF. V is TRBV28 and J is TRBJ1-2; D may be TRBD1 (6 bases). The CDR3 extends over 15 amino acids. Trimming took off 4 bases at V and 0 bases at J, with 12 bases between the two ends. Germline V gene sequence: CDR1 MDHEN, CDR2 SYDVKM.

This clonotype was counted between two and nine times. The V call is TRBV6-5, the J call TRBJ1-5, with a tentative D call TRBD1 (6 bases). Germline V gene sequence: CDR1 MNHEY, CDR2 SVGAGI. V dropped 2 bases and J dropped 2 bases, with 10 bases sitting between them. This CDR3 has 15 amino acids. The CDR3 nucleotides read TGTGCCAGCAGTTACGGGGCAGGGGGCAATCAGCCCCAGCATTTT. Amino acids: CASSYGAGGNQPQHF.

This clonotype was seen repeatedly, ten times or more. The chain couples TRBV3-1 to TRBJ2-7, with D possibly being TRBD2 (6 bases). The CDR3 is made up of 14 amino acids. The V end lost 2 bases, the J end lost 0 bases, and 8 bases lay between the germline ends. CDR1 LGHDT and CDR2 YNNKEL come from the germline V gene (reference sequence). CDR3 in amino acids: CASSQTGLSYEQYF. The CDR3 region has the DNA TGTGCCAGCAGCCAAACGGGACTCTCCTACGAGCAGTACTTC.

The rearrangement uses TRBV2 and TRBJ2-7; D not certain. The CDR3 sequence is 12 residues long. The V gene lost 3 bases and the J gene lost 2 bases, with 5 bases spanning the gap. The germline gives CDR1 SNHLY, CDR2 FYNNEI. The DNA of the CDR3 is TGTGCCAGCAGTGACAGTCCCTACGAGCAGTACTTC. Protein: CASSDSPYEQYF.

This clonotype has only a few counts. This chain uses TRBV4-1 with TRBJ1-1; no definite D call. This CDR3 comprises 15 residues. V was pared by 7 bases and J by 2 bases, with 17 bases between. Germline-derived CDR1 and CDR2 are MGHRA and YSYEKL. CDR3 region: CASTGGEDLNTEAFF. The CDR3 region has the DNA TGCGCCAGCACTGGCGGGGAGGATTTAAACACTGAAGCTTTCTTT.

This clonotype was observed many times. This chain links TRBV29-1 with TRBJ2-2; D might be TRBD1 or TRBD2, each matching 5 bases. The CDR3 runs 13 residues. V was clipped by 3 bases and J by 5 bases, with 10 bases between them. Germline lookup yields CDR1 SQVTM and CDR2 ANQGSEA. In DNA form, the CDR3 reads TGCAGCGTTGAGGCTGGGGGAACCGGGGAGCTGTTTTTT. Its protein product is CSVEAGGTGELFF.

In this sample, this clonotype turned up a few times. The V gene is TRBV7-9, the J gene TRBJ2-3; possibly TRBD2 for D (7 bases). The V gene lost 5 bases and the J gene lost 6 bases, with 21 bases spanning the gap. The CDR3 length is 16 residues. The germline gives CDR1 SEHNR, CDR2 FQNEAQ (reference sequence). The CDR3 is CASSPLLGGPDDTQYF. The CDR3 nucleotides are TGTGCCAGCAGCCCCCTGTTGGGGGGGCCAGATGATACGCAGTATTTT.

This chain connects TRBV12-3 or TRBV12-4 to TRBJ2-3; TRBD1 matches at 7 bases. V dropped 7 bases and J dropped 0; count of bases not matched to a gene: 7. CDR3 length: 15 residues. CDR3 sequence: CASTPGTASTDTQYF. CDR3 sequence (DNA): TGTGCCAGCACCCCAGGGACAGCTAGCACAGATACGCAGTATTTT.

The chain recombines TRBV29-1 with TRBJ2-3; TRBD2 matches at 9 bases. Germline V lookup: CDR1 SQVTM, CDR2 ANQGSEA. V lost 4 bases to trimming and J lost 5 bases; unmatched junction nucleotides: 7. CDR3 length: 14 amino acids. This chain's CDR3 is CSVVLAGVEDTQYF. In DNA, the CDR3 is TGCAGCGTTGTTTTAGCGGGGGTGGAAGATACGCAGTATTTT.

This clonotype was detected a few times. The rearrangement joins TRBV28 to TRBJ2-3; 8 bases fit TRBD1. The J segment lost 3 bases and the V segment lost 2 bases, leaving 7 bases of the junction unmatched. Germline lookup yields CDR1 MDHEN and CDR2 SYDVKM. The CDR3 covers 16 residues. The CDR3 coding sequence is TGTGCCAGCAGTTTAACGACAGGGGTTAGTACAGATACGCAGTATTTT. Translation: CASSLTTGVSTDTQYF.